Listed below are T cell receptor beta chains from one sample, sequenced in a study of human T cells and chemical hapten exposure. TCRdb used MiXCR to reprocess the RACE reads, holding one entry per CDR3 protein. The profile shows roughly 120,000 distinct CDR3 sequences, about 13% of them singletons. The input for sequencing was whole blood, taken in connection with sensitization to the hapten diphenylcyclopropenone (DPC). All receptors come from a woman aged 18-35 years with alopecia areata. Some clones in this sample may be carry-over from other donors' samples. Each CDR3 is given with its conserved first and last residue. Fields, in order: clone size, V gene, D gene, J gene, CDR3 DNA, CDR3 protein. D genes are given only for firm matches. Expanded clones get a size class; other rows say once, few or many, or leave the size out.

>few|TRBV7-2|TRBD2|TRBJ2-3
TGTGCCAGCAGCCTAGGGGCGGGGGGGCGGAACACAGATACGCAGTATTTT
CASSLGAGGRNTDTQYF
>few|TRBV6-2/TRBV6-3|NA|TRBJ1-2
TGTGCCAGCAGCAGGCTCTATGGCTACACCTTC
CASSRLYGYTF
>few|TRBV5-5|NA|TRBJ2-2
TGTGCCAGCAGCCCCTACACCGGGGAGCTGTTTTTT
CASSPYTGELFF
>NA|TRBV7-2|TRBD1|TRBJ1-4
TGTGCCAGCAGCTCCGGACAGGACGGGGAAAAACTGTTTTTT
CASSSGQDGEKLFF
>many|TRBV11-2|NA|TRBJ2-7
TGTGCCAGCAGCTACAACGAGCAGTACTTC
CASSYNEQYF
>many|TRBV11-2|NA|TRBJ1-4
TGTGCCAGCAGCTTAGCAGGGCAGCCTCCCGAAAAACTGTTTTTT
CASSLAGQPPEKLFF
>few|TRBV20-1|NA|TRBJ2-1
TGCAGTGCGCCTCACTATAGCTCCTACAATGAGCAGTTCTTC
CSAPHYSSYNEQFF
>few|TRBV10-3|NA|TRBJ2-5
TGTGCCATCAGTGAGTCGAACGGAGGGGAGACCCAGTACTTC
CAISESNGGETQYF
>NA|TRBV28|NA|TRBJ1-1
TGTGCCAGCAGTACGGGACCTTTTATGGCTTTCTTT
CASSTGPFMAFF
>NA|TRBV5-1|NA|TRBJ2-7
TGCGCCAGCAGCTTGACAAGGGGGACCTACGAGCAGTACTTC
CASSLTRGTYEQYF
>NA|TRBV6-2/TRBV6-3|TRBD1|TRBJ2-7
TGTGCCAGCAGTTACCGGGACAGGGGAGAGCAGTACTTC
CASSYRDRGEQYF
>NA|TRBV5-5|TRBD2|TRBJ2-2
TGTGCCAGCAGCTTGCTCGGACTAGCGGGGGCCATGAAGAACACCGGGGAGCTGTTTTTT
CASSLLGLAGAMKNTGELFF
>NA|TRBV18|TRBD1|TRBJ1-4
TGTGCCAGCTCACCAGGGACAGGGATGGAAAAACTGTTTTTT
CASSPGTGMEKLFF
>NA|TRBV12-3/TRBV12-4|NA|TRBJ1-1
TGTGCCAGCAGTTCGGCCCTGACTGAAGCTTTCTTT
CASSSALTEAFF
>NA|TRBV5-1|NA|TRBJ2-1
TGCGCCAGCAGCTTTTCCACGTACAATGAGCAGTTCTTC
CASSFSTYNEQFF
>many|TRBV20-1|NA|TRBJ1-2
TGCAGTGCTAGGACAGTCCACTATGGCTACACCTTC
CSARTVHYGYTF
>many|TRBV29-1|NA|TRBJ1-1
TGCAGCGTCGCGGGGGACATGAACACTGAAGCTTTCTTT
CSVAGDMNTEAFF
>NA|TRBV6-1|NA|TRBJ1-1
TGTGCCAGCACCCCGCGTGCGTTGAACACTGAAGCTTTCTTT
CASTPRALNTEAFF
>NA|TRBV27|NA|TRBJ1-1
TGTGCCAGCAGTTTGAGGGGGATACCTGAAGCTTTCTTT
CASSLRGIPEAFF
>few|TRBV3-1|TRBD2|TRBJ2-3
TGTGCCAGCAGCCAAGACTATAGCCTAGCGGGGGTGGATACGCAGTATTTT
CASSQDYSLAGVDTQYF
>many|TRBV20-1|NA|TRBJ1-5
TGCAGTGCTAGACCTCTGGGGGTAGGGGCCAATCAGCCCCAGCATTTT
CSARPLGVGANQPQHF
>NA|TRBV20-1|NA|TRBJ1-5
TGCAGTGCTAGCGCCAAGACCGGCGAGCAGCCCCAGCATTTT
CSASAKTGEQPQHF
>many|TRBV29-1|NA|TRBJ1-1
TGCAGCGTTGATAGTAGAACTGAAGCTTTCTTT
CSVDSRTEAFF
>NA|TRBV4-3|NA|TRBJ1-4
TGCGCCAGCAGCCAAGGGACGGGGGATAATGAAAAACTGTTTTTT
CASSQGTGDNEKLFF
>few|TRBV27|NA|TRBJ2-1
TGTGCCAGCAGCTCTCAGCGTGGTGAGCAGTTCTTC
CASSSQRGEQFF
>many|TRBV11-2|TRBD1|TRBJ2-2
TGTGCCAGCAGCCTAGTCGGACAGGGGGCCGGGGAGCTGTTTTTT
CASSLVGQGAGELFF
>many|TRBV7-9|NA|TRBJ2-5
TGTGCCAGCAGCTTAGCAATCGGGGAACAAGAGACCCAGTACTTC
CASSLAIGEQETQYF
>few|TRBV7-2|NA|TRBJ1-4
TGTGCCAGCAGCTTAGCCTGGACGGGGGCTGAAAAACTGTTTTTT
CASSLAWTGAEKLFF
>few|TRBV12-3/TRBV12-4|NA|TRBJ1-4
TGTGCCAGCAGTATGTGGGGCCTTAATGAAAAACTGTTTTTT
CASSMWGLNEKLFF
>NA|TRBV7-2|NA|TRBJ2-2
TGTGCCAGCAGACATAGCGCCATGAACACCGGGGAGCTGTTTTTT
CASRHSAMNTGELFF
>many|TRBV7-8|NA|TRBJ1-6
TGTGCCAGCAGCCAAACCTTAGGGATCAATTCACCCCTCCACTTT
CASSQTLGINSPLHF
>many|TRBV7-2|NA|TRBJ1-3
TGTGCCAGCAGTTCTACAGGGTTGAATGGAAACACCATATATTTT
CASSSTGLNGNTIYF
>NA|TRBV5-1|NA|TRBJ2-5
TGCGCCAGCAGCTATGGGTCAACGGAGACCCAGTACTTC
CASSYGSTETQYF
>NA|TRBV9|TRBD1|TRBJ2-7
TGTGCCAGCAGCATAAGCCCCACAGGGGACTACGAGCAGTACTTC
CASSISPTGDYEQYF
>few|TRBV7-2|NA|TRBJ2-2
TGTGCCAGCAGCTTAGGGCAGGGTTACACCGGGGAGCTGTTTTTT
CASSLGQGYTGELFF
>few|TRBV13|TRBD2|TRBJ2-4
TGTGCCAGCAGCCCCCGGGAGGGAATTCAGTACTTC
CASSPREGIQYF
>few|TRBV7-2|NA|TRBJ2-7
TGTGCCAGCAGCTTAGGAGGAGTTGCCCCCTACGAGCAGTACTTC
CASSLGGVAPYEQYF
>many|TRBV5-1|NA|TRBJ2-3
TGCGCCAGCAGCTTGGGAGGATGGGGCACAGATACGCAGTATTTT
CASSLGGWGTDTQYF
>few|TRBV10-3|TRBD1|TRBJ2-3
TGTGCCATCAGTGAGTGGGACAGCAGCACAGATACGCAGTATTTT
CAISEWDSSTDTQYF
>few|TRBV7-8|TRBD2|TRBJ2-3
TGTGCCAGCAGCTTAGTGATAGCGGGGGCCAGCACAGATACGCAGTATTTT
CASSLVIAGASTDTQYF
>NA|TRBV7-9|TRBD1|TRBJ1-2
TGTGCCAGCAGTCGCGTCGACAGGGGGCTTGGCTACACCTTC
CASSRVDRGLGYTF
>NA|TRBV24-1|NA|TRBJ2-3
TGTGCCACCAGTGATCCGGGGACGGCAGGAGATACGCAGTATTTT
CATSDPGTAGDTQYF
>NA|TRBV6-2/TRBV6-3|NA|TRBJ2-1
TGTGCCAGCAGTTACTCGGGCAATGAGCAGTTCTTC
CASSYSGNEQFF
>NA|TRBV7-2|TRBD2|TRBJ2-7
TGTGCCAGCAGCCCGGGACTAGCGGGGGGGAGGAGCTCCTACGAGCAGTACTTC
CASSPGLAGGRSSYEQYF
>few|TRBV15|NA|TRBJ2-2
TGTGCCACCAGCAGAGATCTTACCACGGGCGGGGAGCTGTTTTTT
CATSRDLTTGGELFF
>many|TRBV9|NA|TRBJ1-6
TGTGCCAGCAGCGTACTCACAGGAGATTCACCCCTCCACTTT
CASSVLTGDSPLHF
>NA|TRBV20-1|NA|TRBJ2-4
TGCAGTGCTAGGGGCGGGGCGACCAAAAACATTCAGTACTTC
CSARGGATKNIQYF